This entry lists 22 T cell receptor beta chains sequenced from one sample in a study. Each CDR3 protein is one row after TCRdb ran MiXCR on the RT-PCR reads. This repertoire shows about 680,000 distinct CDR3 sequences, over 12% found once; its top ten account for roughly 3.9%. The sequencing input was memory CD4+ T cells from blood. The receptors originated from a female donor in good health, serving as a healthy control.

The table lists this clonotype with a count of one. This chain connects TRBV2 to TRBJ2-7, with D perhaps matching TRBD2 (6 bases). The germline V gene has CDR1 SNHLY and CDR2 FYNNEI. V was shortened by 7 bases and J by 2 bases, with 12 bases between the two germline ends. This CDR3 spans 13 amino acids. CDR3 sequence reads: CASTWDSTYEQYF. The CDR3 DNA is TGTGCCAGCACTTGGGACTCAACCTACGAGCAGTACTTC. Combining the CDR3 with reference TRBV2 and TRBJ2-7 gives the whole variable domain EPEVTQTPSHQVTQMGQEVILRCVPISNHLYFYWYRQILGQKVEFLVSFYNNEISEKSEIFDDQFSVERPDGSNFTLKIRSTKLEDSAMYFCASTWDSTYEQYFGPGTRLTVT.

The table lists this clonotype with a few counts. This chain joins TRBV18 and TRBJ2-7; no clear D. Germline CDR1 is KGHSH and CDR2 is LQKENI. The CDR3 is made up of 15 amino acids. With 0 bases removed from V and 4 bases from J, the gap between germline ends came to 13 bases. CDR3 amino acids: CASSPPSGISYEQYF. For the CDR3, the DNA is TGTGCCAGCTCACCACCGTCTGGGATCTCGTACGAGCAGTACTTC.

As DNA, the CDR3 is TGTGCCAGCAGTTTCGGACAGACCGCAACTAATGAAAAACTGTTTTTT. Protein sequence: CASSFGQTATNEKLFF. The V call is TRBV12-3 or TRBV12-4, the J call TRBJ1-4; a possible D gene is TRBD1 (6 bases). The CDR3 has 16 residues. Trimming removed 3 bases from V and 0 bases from J, with 11 bases in between.

This clonotype was observed a handful of times. The V gene is TRBV20-1, the J gene TRBJ2-7; 7 nucleotides agree with TRBD2. V lost 3 bases and J lost 0; bases outside the gene matches: 2. The CDR3 totals 13 residues. Germline CDR1 is DFQATT and CDR2 is SNEGSKA (reference sequence). The CDR3 DNA sequence: TGCAGTGCTAGCGGGGGGAGCTCCTACGAGCAGTACTTC. As protein: CSASGGSSYEQYF.

This clonotype was counted ten times or more. The chain has TRBV6-5 and TRBJ1-2; possibly TRBD1 for D (5 bases). The CDR3 is made up of 16 amino acids. Trimming took off 2 bases at V and 0 bases at J, with 13 bases between the two ends. Germline CDR1 is MNHEY and CDR2 is SVGAGI. The CDR3, as DNA: TGTGCCAGCAGTTACCGTGGATGGGGGACTAACTATGGCTACACCTTC. Its translation: CASSYRGWGTNYGYTF.

In this sample, this clonotype turned up many times. V is TRBV12-3 or TRBV12-4 and J is TRBJ2-3; 7 positions agree with TRBD2. Trimming removed 1 base from V and 4 bases from J; junction bases left unmatched: 2. The CDR3 contains 14 residues. The CDR3 coding sequence is TGTGCCAGCAGTTTAGGAGCGGGGTCAGATACGCAGTATTTT. Its protein product is CASSLGAGSDTQYF.

This clonotype was recorded at least ten times. The CDR3 reads CASSRDRGNTEAFF. The DNA of the CDR3 is TGTGCCAGCAGCCGGGACAGGGGGAACACTGAAGCTTTCTTT. The chain couples TRBV7-2 to TRBJ1-1; 10 bases align to TRBD1. The CDR3 sequence is 14 residues long. CDR1 and CDR2 from the germline V gene are SGHTA and FQGNSA. V dropped 5 bases and J dropped 1; count of bases not matched to a gene: 1.

Comment on this clonotype: The junction and the germline gene differ at one end; a read error may be behind it. The chain couples TRBV4-3 to TRBJ1-1, with a possible D match to TRBD1 (5 bases). The CDR3 contains 15 residues. Germline-derived CDR1 and CDR2 are LGHNA and YSLEER. The CDR3 DNA sequence: TGCGCCAGCAGGCAAGAGGGGCGGGGATGGACTGAAGCTTTCTTT. This encodes CASRQEGRGWTEAFF.

The rearrangement uses TRBV24-1 and TRBJ2-5; either TRBD1 or TRBD2 may supply D (5 bases each). V dropped 0 bases and J dropped 5 bases, with 9 bases sitting between them. Germline loops: CDR1 KGHDR, CDR2 SFDVKD. The CDR3 loop spans 14 amino acids. The DNA of the CDR3 is TGTGCCACCAGTGATTTGGGGGGACGCGAGACCCAGTACTTC. This sequence encodes CATSDLGGRETQYF.

This clonotype was counted a few times. This chain links TRBV5-1 with TRBJ2-7; D uncertain. The germline V gene encodes CDR1 SGHRS and CDR2 YFSETQ. The CDR3 has 14 amino acids. The V and J ends lost 2 bases and 5 bases respectively, with 14 bases between them. CDR3 bases: TGCGCCAGCAGCTTAATAACCAGCATGGACGAGCAGTACTTC. Its translation: CASSLITSMDEQYF.

The chain uses TRBV28 and TRBJ2-5, with D tentatively TRBD2 (6 bases). Per germline, CDR1 MDHEN and CDR2 SYDVKM. Trimming shortened V by 2 bases and J by 1 base, and 11 bases separated the two germline ends. This CDR3 has 15 amino acids. The chain's CDR3 is CASSLGPSVQETQYF. The CDR3, as DNA: TGTGCCAGCAGTTTAGGACCTAGCGTCCAAGAGACCCAGTACTTC.

The J gene is TRBJ2-2, the V gene TRBV20-1; 14 nucleotides align to TRBD2. The germline CDR1 and CDR2 sequences are DFQATT and SNEGSKA (reference sequence). The CDR3 covers 16 residues. V lost 0 bases and J lost 5; bases outside the gene matches: 2. CDR3 residues: CSARDRTSGRTGELFF. The CDR3 DNA is TGCAGTGCTAGAGACAGGACTAGCGGGAGGACCGGGGAGCTGTTTTTT.

This clonotype was counted many times. V usage is TRBV6-5 and J usage is TRBJ2-1; a possible D gene is TRBD2 (6 bases). CDR1 is MNHEY and CDR2 is SVGAGI in the germline V gene. The CDR3 is made up of 17 amino acids. Trimming left V 0 bases short and J 0 bases short, with 12 bases between. The CDR3 protein is CASSYSFGGGSYNEQFF. Written as DNA, the CDR3 is TGTGCCAGCAGTTACTCTTTTGGGGGAGGCTCCTACAATGAGCAGTTCTTC.

The V gene is TRBV28, the J gene TRBJ2-7; 7 nucleotides align to TRBD2. Germline CDR1 and CDR2: MDHEN and SYDVKM. V trimming: 6 bases; J trimming: 0 bases; junction bases outside the gene matches: 5. The CDR3 has 14 residues. The CDR3 here is CASSQAGISYEQYF. CDR3 nucleotides: TGTGCCAGCAGCCAAGCGGGAATCTCCTACGAGCAGTACTTC.

In its sample, this clonotype was seen many times. V gene TRBV28 combines with J gene TRBJ2-2, with TRBD2 identical over 10 bases. J gave up 5 bases and V 3 bases, and 6 bases lay outside the gene matches. Germline V gives CDR1 MDHEN, CDR2 SYDVKM. This CDR3 has 16 residues. The CDR3 loop is CASSLSLAGVTGELFF. CDR3 DNA: TGTGCCAGCAGTTTGTCCCTAGCGGGAGTGACCGGGGAGCTGTTTTTT.

Many counts were recorded for this clonotype. The V gene is TRBV5-1, the J gene TRBJ2-2, with D unclear. The CDR3 runs to 13 residues. Germline values: CDR1 SGHRS, CDR2 YFSETQ. The ends were cut back, 5 bases at V and 1 base at J, with 6 bases in the middle. This CDR3 is CASRRVNTGELFF. CDR3 coding DNA: TGCGCCAGCAGACGAGTGAACACCGGGGAGCTGTTTTTT.

This clonotype was recorded many times. The chain carries TRBV6-5 and TRBJ2-7; 7 positions match TRBD2. J gave up 0 bases and V 4 bases, and 6 bases lay outside the gene matches. The germline V gene has CDR1 MNHEY and CDR2 SVGAGI. The CDR3 length is 15 residues. CDR3 protein: CASSLTGTNSYEQYF. CDR3 sequence (DNA): TGTGCCAGCAGTTTGACCGGGACTAACTCCTACGAGCAGTACTTC.

This chain links TRBV10-3 with TRBJ2-1, with 13 positions matching TRBD2. Germline lookup yields CDR1 ENHRY and CDR2 SYGVKD. The trim removed 0 bases at V and 7 bases at J, leaving 3 bases unmatched. The CDR3 consists of 16 residues. The CDR3 nucleotides are TGTGCCATCAGTGAGTCGACTAGCGGGAGGATTAATGAGCAGTTCTTC. As protein: CAISESTSGRINEQFF.

This clonotype was observed a few times. CDR3 in DNA: TGCGCCAGTATAAGCAGGGGGATTCAGCGGGAGACCTACTACGAGCAGTACTTC. It specifies CASISRGIQRETYYEQYF. The gene calls are TRBV10-1 and TRBJ2-7, with TRBD2 as a possible D gene (8 bases). This CDR3 is built from 18 residues. V shed 9 bases and J shed 3 bases, with 30 bases lying between them. Germline-derived CDR1 and CDR2 are WNHNN and SYGVQD (reference sequence).

The rearrangement links TRBV5-1 to TRBJ2-1; 10 nucleotides agree with TRBD2. Germline V lookup: CDR1 SGHRS, CDR2 YFSETQ. The CDR3 is 14 amino acids. The V segment lost 3 bases and the J segment 8 bases; nucleotides outside the gene matches: 5. The CDR3 sequence: CASSSGTSAYEQFF. CDR3 sequence (DNA): TGCGCCAGCAGCTCGGGGACTAGCGCCTATGAGCAGTTCTTC.

Ten or more counts support this clonotype. The rearrangement links TRBV7-9 to TRBJ1-2; TRBD1 aligns across 7 bases. The CDR3 extends over 12 amino acids. Germline V gene data show CDR1 as SEHNR and CDR2 as FQNEAQ (reference sequence). In DNA, the CDR3 is TGTGCGGCGACAGGGACCCGCCAGGGCTACACCTTC. This gives the protein CAATGTRQGYTF.

This clonotype was observed a handful of times. Just one base apart from a much larger clone, this may be a read error. The chain links TRBV5-1 to TRBJ2-6; D unclear. The V gene's germline CDR1 is SGHRS and CDR2 YFSETQ. V was pared by 4 bases and J by 1 base, with 6 bases between. This CDR3 is 14 amino acids long. The CDR3 region is CASSQESGANVLTF. The CDR3 bases are TGCGCCAGCAGCCAGGAATCTGGGGCCAACGTCCTGACTTTC.